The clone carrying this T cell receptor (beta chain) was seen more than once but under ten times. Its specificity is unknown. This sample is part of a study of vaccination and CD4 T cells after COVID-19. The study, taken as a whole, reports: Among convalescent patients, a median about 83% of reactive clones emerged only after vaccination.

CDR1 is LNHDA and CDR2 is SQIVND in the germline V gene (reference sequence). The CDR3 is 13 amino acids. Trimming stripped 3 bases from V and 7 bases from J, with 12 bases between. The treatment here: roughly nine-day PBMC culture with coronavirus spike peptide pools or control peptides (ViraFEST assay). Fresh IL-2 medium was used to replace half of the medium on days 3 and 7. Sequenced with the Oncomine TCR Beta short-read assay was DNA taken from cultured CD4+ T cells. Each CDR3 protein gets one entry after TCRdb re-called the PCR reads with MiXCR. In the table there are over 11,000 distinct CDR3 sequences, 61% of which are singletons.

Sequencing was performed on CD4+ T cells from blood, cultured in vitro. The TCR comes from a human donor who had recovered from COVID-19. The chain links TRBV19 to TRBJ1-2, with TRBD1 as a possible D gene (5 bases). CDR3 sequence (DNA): TGTGCCAGTAGTATTTTAGGGGTTTCTGGCTACACCTTC. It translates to CASSILGVSGYTF.